The next 22 T cell receptor beta chains were all read from a single sample in a study of blood T cell repertoires in COVID-19. Produced via immunoSEQ multiplex PCR; TCRdb's table is partial and in-frame only. The sample has roughly 380,000 clones; more than 75% are singletons. Material: PBMCs or T cells enriched from blood (not recorded which). The receptors were gathered from a woman aged 25-40 years who had recovered from COVID-19.

This clone has only one observation. The chain has TRBV19 and TRBJ2-2; no clear D gene. The CDR3 runs 17 residues. V was trimmed by 2 bases and J by 2 bases, leaving 15 bases between them. CDR1 LNHDA and CDR2 SQIVND come from the germline V gene (reference sequence). CDR3 amino acids: CASSILRIQVNTGELFF. Written as DNA, the CDR3 is TGTGCCAGTAGTATACTTCGGATCCAGGTTAACACCGGGGAGCTGTTTTTT.

The chain joins TRBV12-5 to TRBJ1-1; D unresolved. Germline V lookup: CDR1 LGHNT, CDR2 FRNRAP. CDR3 size: 16 residues. With 1 base removed from V and 1 base from J, the gap between germline ends came to 13 bases. The CDR3 loop reads CASGLAPPQPNTEAFF. The CDR3 DNA follows: TGTGCTAGTGGTTTGGCACCTCCACAACCGAACACTGAAGCTTTCTTT.

This chain uses TRBV5-3 with TRBJ2-7; 7 bases fit TRBD1. TRBV5-3 has ORF status, its function being uncertain. Unmatched junction bases numbered 6, after V lost 3 bases and J lost 0 bases. This CDR3 comprises 15 residues. The DNA for the CDR3 is TGTGCCAGAAGCTCCCGACAGGGAAGCTCCTACGAGCAGTACTTC. It codes for CARSSRQGSSYEQYF.

The chain joins TRBV7-9 to TRBJ2-3; 7 positions agree with TRBD1. Unmatched junction bases numbered 10, after V lost 7 bases and J lost 3 bases. This CDR3 region has 15 residues. Germline CDR1 and CDR2: SEHNR and FQNEAQ (reference sequence). CDR3 in amino acids: CASTYYRGYTDTQYF. The CDR3 DNA reads as TGTGCCAGCACCTATTACAGGGGCTATACAGATACGCAGTATTTT.

The J gene is TRBJ2-5, the V gene TRBV5-1, with TRBD1 matching 7 bases. The trim removed 6 bases at V and 1 base at J, leaving 3 bases unmatched. This CDR3 is built from 13 residues. Germline CDR1 and CDR2: SGHRS and YFSETQ. The CDR3 nucleotides read TGCGCCAGCACTGGGACAGCCCAAGAGACCCAGTACTTC. Its protein product is CASTGTAQETQYF.

Only a few counts were recorded for this clone. The V call is TRBV19, the J call TRBJ2-6; maybe TRBD1 (5 bases). Germline V gene sequence: CDR1 LNHDA, CDR2 SQIVND (reference sequence). V lost 2 bases and J lost 0, with 11 bases in between. The CDR3 has 17 amino acids. The CDR3 loop reads CASSITSRVSGANVLTF. The CDR3 region has the DNA TGTGCCAGTAGTATAACCAGCAGGGTCTCTGGGGCCAACGTCCTGACTTTC.

This chain links TRBV18 with TRBJ2-3; possibly TRBD1 for D (5 bases). Germline V lookup: CDR1 KGHSH, CDR2 LQKENI. The CDR3 consists of 16 residues. V lost 4 bases and J lost 1, with 15 bases in between. The CDR3 protein is CASSLYQGIGTDTQYF. In DNA, the CDR3 is TGTGCCAGCTCACTCTATCAGGGCATCGGCACAGATACGCAGTATTTT.

The V and J genes are TRBV7-9 and TRBJ1-2; D remains unclear. This CDR3 region has 12 residues. V was shortened by 0 bases and J by 6 bases, with 5 bases between the two germline ends. Germline V gene sequence: CDR1 SEHNR, CDR2 FQNEAQ (reference sequence). The CDR3 DNA reads as TGTGCCAGCAGCTTAGCAGGAGATGGCTACACCTTC. This gives the protein CASSLAGDGYTF.

Regarding this clone: Other nucleotide sequences in the sample specify the same CDR3. This sequence joins TRBV12-3 or TRBV12-4 and TRBJ1-5, with TRBD1 as a possible D gene (5 bases). The CDR3 is made up of 13 amino acids. V shed 4 bases and J shed 4 bases, with 8 bases lying between them. CDR3 sequence reads: CASSSTENQPQHF. The CDR3 DNA reads as TGTGCCAGCAGTTCGACAGAGAATCAGCCCCAGCATTTT.

This clone was detected once. The chain uses TRBV7-2 and TRBJ2-5, with D possibly TRBD2 on 6 matching bases. V dropped 1 base and J dropped 4 bases, with 13 bases sitting between them. The CDR3 totals 15 residues. The germline CDR1 and CDR2 sequences are SGHTA and FQGNSA. CDR3 nucleotide sequence: TGTGCCAGCAGCTTAGGGAATAGCGGCGCAGAGACCCAGTACTTC. It codes for CASSLGNSGAETQYF.

J is TRBJ1-2 and V is TRBV28, with 7 positions matching TRBD1. The CDR3 is 14 amino acids. V shed 2 bases, J shed 3 bases, and the junction held 3 bases outside the gene matches. Germline loops: CDR1 MDHEN, CDR2 SYDVKM. CDR3 sequence: CASSLPGQYYGYTF. The CDR3 bases are TGTGCCAGCAGTTTACCGGGACAGTACTATGGCTACACCTTC.

This chain links TRBV4-1 with TRBJ2-7, with TRBD2 matching over 7 bases. The length of the CDR3 is 16 residues. Germline-derived CDR1 and CDR2 are MGHRA and YSYEKL. J gave up 3 bases and V 1 base, and 9 bases lay outside the gene matches. The CDR3 DNA sequence: TGCGCCAGCAGCCAAGTTTGGGGGGGAGTCAGCTACGAGCAGTACTTC. Protein product: CASSQVWGGVSYEQYF.

The rearrangement joins TRBV10-3 to TRBJ2-2; 7 bases fit TRBD2. Trimming cost V 4 bases and J 1 base; bases outside gene matches: 6. Per the germline V gene, CDR1 is ENHRY and CDR2 is SYGVKD. The CDR3 extends over 16 amino acids. The DNA for the CDR3 is TGTGCCATCAGTGCGCGGACGGGAGGGAACACCGGGGAGCTGTTTTTT. The encoded protein is CAISARTGGNTGELFF.

This chain uses TRBV11-2 with TRBJ1-1; D is possibly TRBD1 (6 bases). This CDR3 contains 14 residues. V lost 0 bases, J lost 1 base, and 6 bases lay in between. Germline V gene lookup returns CDR1 SGHAT and CDR2 FQNNGV. CDR3: CASSLDRGNTEAFF. CDR3 DNA sequence: TGTGCCAGCAGCTTAGACAGGGGGAACACTGAAGCTTTCTTT.

CDR3 sequence: CASSQRQGANNEQFF. In DNA, the CDR3 is TGTGCCAGCTCACAAAGACAGGGGGCGAATAATGAGCAGTTCTTC. V gene TRBV18 combines with J gene TRBJ2-1; 10 bases align to TRBD1. The CDR3 is 15 amino acids. Germline CDR1 KGHSH, CDR2 LQKENI. V shed 4 bases and J 7 bases; nucleotides not matched to a gene: 7.

The chain employs TRBV4-2 and TRBJ2-1; 7 bases are shared with TRBD2. This CDR3 has 17 amino acids. With 1 base clipped from V and 4 bases from J, the junction kept 10 bases outside the gene matches. Per the germline V gene, CDR1 is LGHNA and CDR2 is YNFKEQ. The CDR3 region is CASSQVESGRAYNEQFF. CDR3 DNA: TGTGCCAGCAGCCAAGTGGAATCGGGGAGGGCATACAATGAGCAGTTCTTC.

The count of this clone is one. The V call is TRBV30, the J call TRBJ1-2, with D possibly matching TRBD1 (6 bases). Germline-derived CDR1 and CDR2 are GTSNPN and SVGIG (reference sequence). V was pared by 2 bases and J by 2 bases, with 9 bases between. The CDR3 is 13 amino acids. The CDR3 protein is CAWSRTENYGYTF. The DNA for the CDR3 is TGTGCCTGGAGTCGGACAGAAAACTATGGCTACACCTTC.

The chain couples TRBV19 to TRBJ1-1; weak D call: TRBD1 (5 bases). Trimming removed 6 bases at V and 3 bases at J, with 20 bases between. This CDR3 region has 16 residues. Germline CDR1 is LNHDA and CDR2 is SQIVND (reference sequence). The CDR3 is CASSVTHLLGDTEAFF. In DNA, the CDR3 is TGTGCCAGTAGCGTAACCCATTTGTTAGGGGACACTGAAGCTTTCTTT.

The chain recombines TRBV7-2 with TRBJ2-7; D remains unclear. Looked up from germline, CDR1 is SGHTA and CDR2 is FQGNSA. V was shortened by 0 bases and J by 5 bases, with 5 bases between the two germline ends. This CDR3 has 12 residues. As DNA, the CDR3 is TGTGCCAGCAGCTTAGCACACCACGAGCAGTACTTC. This encodes CASSLAHHEQYF.

The chain employs TRBV7-3 and TRBJ1-2; D uncertain. This CDR3 is 13 amino acids long. Deletions cut 5 bases from V and 6 bases from J, with 13 bases between. CDR1 is SGHTA, CDR2 FQGTGA, per germline. The CDR3 is CASSPLGDHGYTF. Written as DNA, the CDR3 is TGTGCCAGCAGCCCCCTCGGTGATCATGGCTACACCTTC.

V is TRBV6-6 and J is TRBJ1-1; D gene uncertain. CDR1 MNHNY and CDR2 SVGAGI come from the germline V gene (reference sequence). Trimming left V 0 bases short and J 7 bases short, with 9 bases between. This CDR3 is built from 13 residues. The CDR3 DNA reads as TGTGCCAGCAGTTACTCGTCTCCGGGTGAAGCTTTCTTT. Translated: CASSYSSPGEAFF.

The gene calls are TRBV6-5 and TRBJ2-7, with D tentatively TRBD2 (6 bases). The germline V gene has CDR1 MNHEY and CDR2 SVGAGI. V lost 5 bases and J 2 bases, leaving 16 bases between the germline ends. The CDR3 is made up of 15 amino acids. CDR3 DNA sequence: TGTGCCAGCAGTCAAAGCTCGGGGGTCGCCTACGAGCAGTACTTC. Its translation is CASSQSSGVAYEQYF.